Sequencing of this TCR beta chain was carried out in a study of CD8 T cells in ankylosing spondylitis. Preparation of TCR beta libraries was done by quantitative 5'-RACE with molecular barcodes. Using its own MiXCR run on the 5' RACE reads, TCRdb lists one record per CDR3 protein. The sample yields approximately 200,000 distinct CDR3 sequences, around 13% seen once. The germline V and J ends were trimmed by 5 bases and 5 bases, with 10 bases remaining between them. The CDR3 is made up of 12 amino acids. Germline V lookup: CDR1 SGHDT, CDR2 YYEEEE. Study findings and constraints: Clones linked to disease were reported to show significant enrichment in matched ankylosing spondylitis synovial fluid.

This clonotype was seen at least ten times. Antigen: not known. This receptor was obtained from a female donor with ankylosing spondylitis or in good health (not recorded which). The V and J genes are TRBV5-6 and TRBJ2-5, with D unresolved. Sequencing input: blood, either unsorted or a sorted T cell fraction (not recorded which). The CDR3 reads CASRTGRETQYF. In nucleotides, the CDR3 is TGTGCCAGCAGAACCGGGCGGGAGACCCAGTACTTC.